These 16 T cell receptor beta chains were all obtained from the same sample, sequenced in a study of T cell clonotyping in hematopoietic cell transplantation. Here immunoSEQ multiplex PCR was the method, and the copy in TCRdb shows in-frame clones only, minus some. This sample has 12,000 to 15,000 clones, with about 98% found just once. Sequenced material: peripheral blood mononuclear cells, taken 30 days after allogeneic stem cell transplant. The source is a female patient between 50 and 59 years old who had an allogeneic stem cell transplant from an unrelated donor, so T cells may come from the graft donor. Some clones in this sample may be carry-over from other donors' samples.

The V call is TRBV9, the J call TRBJ1-1; perhaps TRBD1 as D (5 bases). This CDR3 is built from 13 residues. V was shortened by 7 bases and J by 3 bases, with 13 bases between the two germline ends. CDR1 is SGDLS and CDR2 is YYNGEE in the germline V gene. CDR3 DNA sequence: TGTGCCAGCGGAGTCTCGGGGGACACTGAAGCTTTCTTT. Translating it yields CASGVSGDTEAFF. Filled out from reference TRBV9 and TRBJ1-1, the complete variable domain reads DSGVTQTPKHLITATGQRVTLRCSPRSGDLSVYWYQQSLDQGLQFLIQYYNGEERAKGNILERFSAQQFPDLHSELNLSSLELGDSALYFCASGVSGDTEAFFGQGTRLTVV.

The chain couples TRBV6-5 to TRBJ2-7; D gene uncertain. The germline V and J ends were trimmed by 2 bases and 2 bases, with 10 bases remaining between them. The CDR3 has 14 residues. Germline V gene lookup returns CDR1 MNHEY and CDR2 SVGAGI. CDR3 in amino acids: CASSYLAQAYEQYF. Here the CDR3 DNA reads TGTGCCAGCAGTTACCTTGCTCAGGCCTACGAGCAGTACTTC.

This chain uses TRBV7-8 with TRBJ1-2; TRBD1 matches at 9 bases. The CDR3 contains 17 residues. Germline values: CDR1 SGHVS, CDR2 FQNEAQ. V trimming: 1 base; J trimming: 0 bases; junction bases outside the gene matches: 6. CDR3 sequence: CASSLGGQGETNYGYTF. DNA for the CDR3: TGTGCCAGCAGCTTAGGGGGACAGGGAGAAACTAACTATGGCTACACCTTC.

V and J are TRBV2 and TRBJ1-2, with a possible D match to TRBD1 (5 bases). The CDR3 totals 14 residues. Trimming stripped 6 bases from V and 5 bases from J, with 16 bases between. CDR1 and CDR2 (germline): SNHLY, FYNNEI. The CDR3 bases are TGTGCCAGCAGGGGCTCCGGGACCCGATATGGCTACACCTTC. Translating gives CASRGSGTRYGYTF.

The count of this clone is one. The CDR3 region is CASRSEQGASYEQYF. The DNA of the CDR3 is TGTGCCAGCAGATCAGAACAGGGTGCCTCCTACGAGCAGTACTTC. The chain combines TRBV28 with TRBJ2-7; D might be TRBD1 (6 bases). Germline CDR1 MDHEN, CDR2 SYDVKM. There are 15 residues in the CDR3. V shed 6 bases and J shed 0 bases, with 15 bases lying between them.

This sequence joins TRBV29-1 and TRBJ1-2; TRBD1 agrees at 7 bases. In germline, CDR1 is SQVTM, CDR2 ANQGSEA. V lost 8 bases to trimming and J lost 4 bases; unmatched junction nucleotides: 4. The CDR3 sequence is 11 residues long. The CDR3 bases are TGCAGCCTTAGGGACAGCTATGGCTACACCTTC. Translation gives CSLRDSYGYTF.

The rearrangement joins TRBV5-6 to TRBJ1-5, with D tentatively TRBD1 (5 bases). V was clipped by 2 bases and J by 5 bases, with 11 bases between them. The CDR3 consists of 14 residues. CDR1 is SGHDT, CDR2 YYEEEE, per germline. In DNA, the CDR3 is TGTGCCAGCAGCTTCCAAGGGGCCGATCAGCCCCAGCATTTT. Its protein is CASSFQGADQPQHF.

J is TRBJ1-1 and V is TRBV5-1, with D uncertain. This CDR3 spans 16 amino acids. Germline values: CDR1 SGHRS, CDR2 YFSETQ. Trimming took off 4 bases at V and 0 bases at J, with 16 bases between the two ends. DNA of the CDR3: TGCGCCAGCAGCATAGACTTAGGCAGGTTGAACACTGAAGCTTTCTTT. Translated: CASSIDLGRLNTEAFF.

V and J are TRBV6-5 and TRBJ1-6, with D unresolved. Germline V lookup: CDR1 MNHEY, CDR2 SVGAGI. The CDR3 sequence is 16 residues long. V dropped 1 base and J dropped 0 bases, with 7 bases sitting between them. Written as DNA, the CDR3 is TGTGCCAGCAGTTACTTTCGGAGCTCCTATAATTCACCCCTCCACTTT. Its protein is CASSYFRSSYNSPLHF.

The V call is TRBV12-5, the J call TRBJ2-2; no reliable D call. The CDR3 sequence is 13 residues long. The V and J ends lost 4 bases and 2 bases respectively, with 5 bases between them. Germline V gene data show CDR1 as LGHNT and CDR2 as FRNRAP. The CDR3 region has the DNA TGTGCTAGTGGTTCTCTAAACACCGGGGAGCTGTTTTTT. Translated: CASGSLNTGELFF.

The V call is TRBV11-3, the J call TRBJ2-2; 15 positions agree with TRBD2. The germline V gene encodes CDR1 SGHNT and CDR2 YENEEA. This CDR3 comprises 20 residues. Trimming cost V 5 bases and J 2 bases; bases outside gene matches: 12. CDR3 nucleotide sequence: TGTGCCAGCAGCCCATATAGGGGACTAGCGGGGGGCCGAAACACCGGGGAGCTGTTTTTT. It specifies CASSPYRGLAGGRNTGELFF.

The chain employs TRBV28 and TRBJ1-1; no clear D. The CDR3 extends over 14 amino acids. V lost 7 bases, J lost 1 base, and 13 bases lay in between. CDR1 is MDHEN and CDR2 is SYDVKM in the germline V gene. CDR3 region: CASIKAAGNTEAFF. CDR3 DNA: TGTGCCAGCATCAAAGCGGCAGGGAACACTGAAGCTTTCTTT.

This chain connects TRBV2 to TRBJ1-6; D not certain. Germline CDR1 and CDR2: SNHLY and FYNNEI. The CDR3 consists of 14 residues. V lost 0 bases, J lost 8 bases, and 8 bases lay in between. The CDR3: CASSEAHGDSPLHF. The CDR3 DNA sequence: TGTGCCAGCAGTGAAGCGCACGGGGATTCACCCCTCCACTTT.

This chain connects TRBV5-1 to TRBJ2-5; D could derive from TRBD1 or TRBD2 (5 bases each). CDR1 is SGHRS and CDR2 is YFSETQ in the germline V gene. This CDR3 contains 15 residues. V shed 4 bases and J shed 1 base, with 14 bases lying between them. CDR3 in DNA: TGCGCCAGCAGCCCCCGGGACGGAGCCCAAGAGACCCAGTACTTC. Its protein is CASSPRDGAQETQYF.

The J gene is TRBJ1-2, the V gene TRBV13; perhaps TRBD1 as D (6 bases). CDR1 is PRHDT and CDR2 is FYEKMQ in the germline V gene (reference sequence). V was clipped by 4 bases and J by 8 bases, with 14 bases between them. The CDR3 runs to 13 residues. This CDR3 reads CASSSSDRFGYTF. CDR3 sequence (DNA): TGTGCCAGCAGCTCATCCGACAGGTTCGGCTACACCTTC.

This chain joins TRBV6-6 and TRBJ1-1, with D uncertain. CDR1 MNHNY and CDR2 SVGAGI come from the germline V gene (reference sequence). This CDR3 contains 13 residues. Trimming left V 6 bases short and J 3 bases short, with 11 bases between. The CDR3: CASSRRADTEAFF. CDR3 sequence (DNA): TGTGCCAGCAGCCGCAGAGCTGACACTGAAGCTTTCTTT.